A selection of T cell receptor beta chains follows, all from one sample in a study of graft-versus-host responses after intestinal transplantation. Measured with immunoSEQ multiplex PCR; TCRdb has only the in-frame clones, and not every one. The data contain 120,000 or so clones, approximately 92% of them singletons. What these receptors recognize is not known. The material was unstimulated CD8+ T cells sorted from spleen or lymph node cells, obtained before intestinal transplant. The receptors shown here come from a human donor who received an intestinal transplant. The CDR3 runs from the conserved cysteine through the conserved F or W. The D gene is left open where the match is weak. Only part of the rows carry a size: once, few, many, or a class if the clone is expanded.

>TRBV28|NA|TRBD1|TRBJ1-2
TGTGCCAGCAGTTCGTATACTATCAGACAGGGCCGCTATGGCTACACCTTC
CASSSYTIRQGRYGYTF
>TRBV9|NA|TRBD1|TRBJ1-1
TGTGCCAGCAGCGCTGGGACAGGGCCCACTGAAGCTTTCTTT
CASSAGTGPTEAFF
>TRBV6-6|NA|NA|TRBJ1-5
TGTGCCAGCAGTTACGCGGGGACGAATCAGCCCCAGCATTTT
CASSYAGTNQPQHF
>TRBV27|NA|NA|TRBJ2-7
TGTGCCAGCTCCTCCGGCATCGCGCCCTACGAGCAGTACTTC
CASSSGIAPYEQYF
>TRBV7-6|NA|NA|TRBJ2-2
TGTGCCAGCAGCCCTTTAGCAACGAACACCGGGGAGCTGTTTTTT
CASSPLATNTGELFF
>TRBV2|NA|NA|TRBJ1-1
TGTGCCAGCAGTGAGAGGGTAGGGACTGAAGCTTTCTTT
CASSERVGTEAFF
>TRBV9|NA|TRBD2|TRBJ2-7
TGTGCCAGCAGCGTAGGGGCGGGGGACGAGCAGTACTTC
CASSVGAGDEQYF
>TRBV5-6|NA|NA|TRBJ1-5
TGTGCCAGCAGCTTGTCAGGGTGGCCCCAGCATTTT
CASSLSGWPQHF
>TRBV4-1|NA|NA|TRBJ2-1
TGCGCCAGCAGCCAAGATCTGGGGTGGCTGGGGTTCTTC
CASSQDLGWLGFF
>TRBV7-6|NA|NA|TRBJ2-5
TGTGCCAGCAGCTTAGGCGGGGCCGTCCAAGAGACCCAGTACTTC
CASSLGGAVQETQYF
>TRBV6-6|NA|NA|TRBJ1-1
TGTGCCAGCAGTTACGGGCAGGGGCAAAACACTGAAGCTTTCTTT
CASSYGQGQNTEAFF
>TRBV6-5|few|NA|TRBJ2-7
TGTGCCAGCAGTTGGACCGGGACCTACGAGCAGTACTTC
CASSWTGTYEQYF
>TRBV19|NA|NA|TRBJ2-4
TGTGCCAGTAGTACCGGTAGACATCTAGCCAAAAACATTCAGTACTTC
CASSTGRHLAKNIQYF
>TRBV9|NA|TRBD1|TRBJ2-3
TGTGCCAGCAGCGTAGGACAGGGGGTCACAGATACGCAGTATTTT
CASSVGQGVTDTQYF
>TRBV11-2|NA|NA|TRBJ1-2
TGTGCCAGCAGCTTTGCGTCAGGGCTTAACTATGGCTACACCTTC
CASSFASGLNYGYTF
>TRBV27|NA|NA|TRBJ1-5
TGTGCCAGCAGTCCGACAACGGGGGTTCAGCCCCAGCATTTT
CASSPTTGVQPQHF
>TRBV19|NA|TRBD2|TRBJ2-1
TGTGCCAGTAGTAGCCTAGCGGGATTCAGCGAGCAGTTCTTC
CASSSLAGFSEQFF
>TRBV19|NA|TRBD2|TRBJ2-5
TGTGCCAGTAGTATCCGGACTAGCGGGAGTAGTGGAGAGACCCAGTACTTC
CASSIRTSGSSGETQYF
>TRBV10-3|NA|TRBD1|TRBJ2-7
TGTGCCATCAGTGGGGGACAGAGGGGCTACGAGCAGTACTTC
CAISGGQRGYEQYF
>TRBV25-1|NA|NA|TRBJ2-7
TGTGCCAGCAGTGAGAGGACCCACTCTACCCGCGAGCAGTACTTC
CASSERTHSTREQYF
>TRBV28|NA|NA|TRBJ2-7
TGTGCCAGCAGTATCGGGGTCTACGAGCAGTACTTC
CASSIGVYEQYF
>TRBV9|NA|NA|TRBJ2-2
TGTGCCAGCAGCGTAGCTACTCTCACCGGGGAGCTGTTTTTT
CASSVATLTGELFF
>TRBV9|NA|NA|TRBJ2-7
TGTGCCAGCAGCGTAGGGACAGCGTATTACGAGCAGTACTTC
CASSVGTAYYEQYF
>TRBV6-5|NA|NA|TRBJ2-7
TGTGCCAGCAGTTACGTCGGACCCTCTTCGGGCGAGCAGTACTTC
CASSYVGPSSGEQYF
>TRBV6-5|NA|NA|TRBJ2-1
TGTGCCAGCAGCCGCTGGGAGAGCTCCTACAATGAGCAGTTCTTC
CASSRWESSYNEQFF
>TRBV7-2|NA|NA|TRBJ2-1
TGTGCCAGCAGCTTGGATGTGCTAGCGCTCAGGGAGCAGTTCTTC
CASSLDVLALREQFF
>TRBV21-1|once|NA|TRBJ2-7
NA
CASSKVGEGSYEQYF
>TRBV4-2|NA|NA|TRBJ2-1
TGTGCCAGCAGCCAAGACCCGGGGACCGTGACCAATGAGCAGTTCTTC
CASSQDPGTVTNEQFF
>TRBV5-6|NA|NA|TRBJ1-1
TGTGCCAGCAGCCGGGGGCGGGGAAGGACTGAAGCTTTCTTT
CASSRGRGRTEAFF
>TRBV5-6|once|NA|TRBJ2-7
TGTGCCAGCAGCTTGGGTGCTGGGGGTATCTACGAGCAGTACTTC
CASSLGAGGIYEQYF
>TRBV19|NA|NA|TRBJ2-1
TGTGCCAGTAGTATTTCGGCTAGCCGCAATGAGCAGTTCTTC
CASSISASRNEQFF
>TRBV27|NA|NA|TRBJ2-1
TGTGCCAGCAGGACTGGCTTAAGCTCCTACAATGAGCAGTTCTTC
CASRTGLSSYNEQFF
>TRBV19|NA|TRBD1|TRBJ1-1
TGTGCCAGTACCCCGACAGGGAGGACTGAAGCTTTCTTT
CASTPTGRTEAFF
>TRBV27|NA|NA|TRBJ2-1
TGTGCCAGCAGTTTATCGGGAAAAGGCTACAATGAGCAGTTCTTC
CASSLSGKGYNEQFF
>TRBV28|NA|NA|TRBJ1-3
TGTGCCAGCACAGCGGCTGCTGGAAACACCATATATTTT
CASTAAAGNTIYF
>TRBV9|NA|NA|TRBJ2-1
TGTGCCAGCAGCGTAGAGGAATACTACAATGAGCAGTTCTTC
CASSVEEYYNEQFF
>TRBV4-1|few|NA|TRBJ1-3
TGCGCCAGCAGCCAAGATACCCTGAGCACCGCTGGAAACACCATATATTTT
CASSQDTLSTAGNTIYF
>TRBV6-1|few|NA|TRBJ1-3
TGTGCCAGCAGTGGTCTCTGGGACACCATATATTTT
CASSGLWDTIYF
>TRBV30|NA|NA|TRBJ1-3
TGTGCCTGGGCCCCCAGCTCTGGAAACACCATATATTTT
CAWAPSSGNTIYF
>TRBV27|NA|NA|TRBJ1-4
TGTGCCAGCAGTTCATTGGATGAAAAACTGTTTTTT
CASSSLDEKLFF
>TRBV4-1|NA|TRBD2|TRBJ2-7
TGCGCCAGCAGCCAAAAGCTAGCGGGGGGCTCCTACGAGCAGTACTTC
CASSQKLAGGSYEQYF
>TRBV13|NA|TRBD1|TRBJ2-7
TGTGCCAGCAGACAAACAGGGGGCTCATACGAGCAGTACTTC
CASRQTGGSYEQYF
>TRBV9|NA|TRBD2|TRBJ2-7
TGTGCCAGCAGCTCTCACCCCGAGCACGGCGGGAGGTCCCAATCGTCCTACGAGCAGTACTTC
CASSSHPEHGGRSQSSYEQYF
>TRBV7-9|NA|NA|TRBJ2-3
TGTGCCAGCAACGACAGAGCAGATACGCAGTATTTT
CASNDRADTQYF
>TRBV7-8|few|NA|TRBJ2-1
TGTGCCAGCAGTACTTTCCCGGGACCTACTTGGGAGCAGTTCTTC
CASSTFPGPTWEQFF
>TRBV6-6|NA|TRBD1|TRBJ1-5
TGTGCCAGCAGTTACTCGACAGGGAGTCCCAATCAGCCCCAGCATTTT
CASSYSTGSPNQPQHF